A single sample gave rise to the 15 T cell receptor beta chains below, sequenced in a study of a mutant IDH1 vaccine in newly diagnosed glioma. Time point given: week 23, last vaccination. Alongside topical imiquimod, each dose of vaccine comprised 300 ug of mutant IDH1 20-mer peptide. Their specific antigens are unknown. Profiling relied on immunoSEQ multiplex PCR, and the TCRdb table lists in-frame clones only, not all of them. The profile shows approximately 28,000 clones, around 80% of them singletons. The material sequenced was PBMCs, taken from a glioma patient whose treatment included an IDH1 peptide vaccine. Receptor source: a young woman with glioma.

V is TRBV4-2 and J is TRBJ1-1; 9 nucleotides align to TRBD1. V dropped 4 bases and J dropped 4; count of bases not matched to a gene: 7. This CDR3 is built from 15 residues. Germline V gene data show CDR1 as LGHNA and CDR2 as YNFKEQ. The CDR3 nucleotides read TGTGCCAGCAGCCCAGGACAGGGGTGGGGCACTGAAGCTTTCTTT. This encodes CASSPGQGWGTEAFF.

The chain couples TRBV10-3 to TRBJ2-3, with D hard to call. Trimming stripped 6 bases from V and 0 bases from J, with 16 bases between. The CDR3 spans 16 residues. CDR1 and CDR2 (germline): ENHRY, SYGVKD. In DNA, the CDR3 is TGTGCCATCAGCTCTCGGACCGCGATAAGCACAGATACGCAGTATTTT. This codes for CAISSRTAISTDTQYF.

CDR3 loop: CASSFPFGQGAQPQHF. CDR3 in DNA: TGTGCCAGCAGTTTCCCTTTCGGACAGGGGGCTCAGCCCCAGCATTTT. The genes are TRBV28 and TRBJ1-5, with 11 bases aligning to TRBD1. This CDR3 comprises 16 residues. V shed 3 bases, J shed 6 bases, and the junction held 7 bases outside the gene matches. Germline assignment: CDR1 MDHEN and CDR2 SYDVKM.

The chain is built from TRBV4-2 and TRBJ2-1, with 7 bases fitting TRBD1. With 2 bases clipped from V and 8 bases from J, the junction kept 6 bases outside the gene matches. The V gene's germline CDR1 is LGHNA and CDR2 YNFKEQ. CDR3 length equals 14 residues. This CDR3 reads CASSQQQGFDEQFF. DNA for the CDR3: TGTGCCAGCAGCCAACAACAGGGGTTCGATGAGCAGTTCTTC.

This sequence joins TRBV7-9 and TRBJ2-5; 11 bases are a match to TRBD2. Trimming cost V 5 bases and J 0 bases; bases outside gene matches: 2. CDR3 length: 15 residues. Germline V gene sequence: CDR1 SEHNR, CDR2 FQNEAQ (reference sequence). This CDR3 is CASSPTSGNQETQYF. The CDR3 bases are TGTGCCAGCAGCCCGACTAGCGGGAACCAAGAGACCCAGTACTTC. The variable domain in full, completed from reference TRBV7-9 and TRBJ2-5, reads DTGVSQNPRHKITKRGQNVTFRCDPISEHNRLYWYRQTLGQGPEFLTYFQNEAQLEKSRLLSDRFSAERPKGSFSTLEIQRTEQGDSAMYLCASSPTSGNQETQYFGPGTRLLVL.

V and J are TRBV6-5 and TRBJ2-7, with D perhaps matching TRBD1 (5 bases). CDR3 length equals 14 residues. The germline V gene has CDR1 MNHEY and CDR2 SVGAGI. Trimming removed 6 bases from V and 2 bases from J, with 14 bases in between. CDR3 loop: CASSFTTDTYEQYF. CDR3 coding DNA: TGTGCCAGCAGCTTCACGACAGACACCTACGAGCAGTACTTC.

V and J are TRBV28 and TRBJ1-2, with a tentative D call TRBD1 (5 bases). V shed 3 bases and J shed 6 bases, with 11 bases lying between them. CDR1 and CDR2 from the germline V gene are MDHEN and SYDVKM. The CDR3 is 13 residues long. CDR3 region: CASSFGGENGYTF. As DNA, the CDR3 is TGTGCCAGCAGTTTTGGAGGGGAGAATGGCTACACCTTC.

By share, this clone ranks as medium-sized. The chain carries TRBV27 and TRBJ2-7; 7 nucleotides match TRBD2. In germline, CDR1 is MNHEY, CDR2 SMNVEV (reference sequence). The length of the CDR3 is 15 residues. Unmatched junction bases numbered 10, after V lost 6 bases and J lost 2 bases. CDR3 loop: CASSSLEAGAYEQYF. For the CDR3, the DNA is TGTGCCAGCAGCTCCCTAGAGGCGGGGGCCTACGAGCAGTACTTC.

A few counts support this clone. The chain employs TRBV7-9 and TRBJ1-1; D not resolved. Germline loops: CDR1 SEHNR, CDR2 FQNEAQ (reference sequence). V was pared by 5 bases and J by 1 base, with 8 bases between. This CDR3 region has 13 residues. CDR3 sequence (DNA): TGTGCCAGCAGCGAAGTGGGGAACACTGAAGCTTTCTTT. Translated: CASSEVGNTEAFF.

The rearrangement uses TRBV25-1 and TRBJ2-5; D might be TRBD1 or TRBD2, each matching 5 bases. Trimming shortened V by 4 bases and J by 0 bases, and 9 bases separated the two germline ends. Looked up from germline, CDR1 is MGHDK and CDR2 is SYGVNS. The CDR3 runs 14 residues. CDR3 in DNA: TGTGCCAGCAGTGCCCTGGGACACCAAGAGACCCAGTACTTC. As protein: CASSALGHQETQYF. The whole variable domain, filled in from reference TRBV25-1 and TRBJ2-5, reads EADIYQTPRYLVIGTGKKITLECSQTMGHDKMYWYQQDPGMELHLIHYSYGVNSTEKGDLSSESTVSRIRTEHFPLTLESARPSHTSQYLCASSALGHQETQYFGPGTRLLVL.

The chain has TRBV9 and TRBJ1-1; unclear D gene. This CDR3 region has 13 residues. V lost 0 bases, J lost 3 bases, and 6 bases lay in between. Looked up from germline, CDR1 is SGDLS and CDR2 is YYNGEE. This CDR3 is CASSVATYTEAFF. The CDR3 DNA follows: TGTGCCAGCAGCGTAGCTACCTACACTGAAGCTTTCTTT.

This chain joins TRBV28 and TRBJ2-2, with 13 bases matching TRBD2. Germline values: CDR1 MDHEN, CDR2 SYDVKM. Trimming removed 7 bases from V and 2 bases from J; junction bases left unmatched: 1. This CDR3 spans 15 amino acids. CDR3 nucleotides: TGTGCCAGCAAGGGACTAGCGGGAAACACCGGGGAGCTGTTTTTT. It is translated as CASKGLAGNTGELFF.

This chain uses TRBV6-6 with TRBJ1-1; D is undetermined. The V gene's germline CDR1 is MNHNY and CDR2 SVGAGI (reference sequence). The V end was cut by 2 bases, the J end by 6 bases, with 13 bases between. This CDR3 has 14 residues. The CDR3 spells CASSYTPGRAEAFF. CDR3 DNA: TGTGCCAGCAGTTACACCCCCGGGCGGGCTGAAGCTTTCTTT.

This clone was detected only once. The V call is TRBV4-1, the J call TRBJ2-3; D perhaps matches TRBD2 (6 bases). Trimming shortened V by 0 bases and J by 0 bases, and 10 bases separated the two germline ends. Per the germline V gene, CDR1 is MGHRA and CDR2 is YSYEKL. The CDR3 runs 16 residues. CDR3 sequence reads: CASSQDPGVSTDTQYF. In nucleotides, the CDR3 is TGCGCCAGCAGCCAAGATCCGGGGGTGAGCACAGATACGCAGTATTTT.

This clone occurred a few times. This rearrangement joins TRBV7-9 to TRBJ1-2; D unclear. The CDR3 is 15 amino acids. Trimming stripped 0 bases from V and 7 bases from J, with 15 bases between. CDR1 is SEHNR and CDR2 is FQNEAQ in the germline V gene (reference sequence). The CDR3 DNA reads TGTGCCAGCAGCTTAGCGCTGCAAGGGATGAGTGGCTACACCTTC. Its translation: CASSLALQGMSGYTF.